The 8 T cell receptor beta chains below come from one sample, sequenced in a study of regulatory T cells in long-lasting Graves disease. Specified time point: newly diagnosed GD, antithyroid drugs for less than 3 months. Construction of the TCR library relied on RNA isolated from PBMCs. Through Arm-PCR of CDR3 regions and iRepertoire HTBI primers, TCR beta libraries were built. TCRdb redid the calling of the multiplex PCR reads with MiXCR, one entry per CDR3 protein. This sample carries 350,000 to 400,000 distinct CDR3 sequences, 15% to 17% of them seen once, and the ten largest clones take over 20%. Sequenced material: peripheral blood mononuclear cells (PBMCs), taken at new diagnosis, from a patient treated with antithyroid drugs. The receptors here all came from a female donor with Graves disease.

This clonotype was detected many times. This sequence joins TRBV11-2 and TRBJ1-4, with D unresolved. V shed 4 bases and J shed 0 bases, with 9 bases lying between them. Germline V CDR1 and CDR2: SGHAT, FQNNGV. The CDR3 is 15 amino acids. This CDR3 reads CASSSEGATNEKLFF. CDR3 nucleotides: TGTGCCAGCAGCTCGGAGGGCGCAACTAATGAAAAACTGTTTTTT.

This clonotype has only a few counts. Written as DNA, the CDR3 is TGCAGTGCTAGTCCGGCGGGAGAGTTCACCGGGGAGCTGTTTTTT. This translates into CSASPAGEFTGELFF. The gene calls are TRBV20-1 and TRBJ2-2; TRBD2 agrees at 7 bases. CDR1 and CDR2 from the germline V gene are DFQATT and SNEGSKA (reference sequence). V lost 3 bases and J lost 4; bases outside the gene matches: 8. The CDR3 totals 15 residues.

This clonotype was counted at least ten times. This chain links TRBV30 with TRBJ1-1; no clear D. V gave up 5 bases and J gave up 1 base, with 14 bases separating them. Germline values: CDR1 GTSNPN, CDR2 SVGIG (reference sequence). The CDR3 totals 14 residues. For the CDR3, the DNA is TGTGCCTGGGGTCGAACCCGAGAGAACACTGAAGCTTTCTTT. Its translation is CAWGRTRENTEAFF.

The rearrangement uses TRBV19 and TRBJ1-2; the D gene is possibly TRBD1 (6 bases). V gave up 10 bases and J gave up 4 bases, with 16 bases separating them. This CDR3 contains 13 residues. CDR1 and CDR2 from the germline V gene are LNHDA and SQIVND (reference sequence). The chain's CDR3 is CAISQGRGYGYTF. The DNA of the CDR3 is TGTGCCATCAGTCAGGGGCGCGGCTATGGCTACACCTTC.

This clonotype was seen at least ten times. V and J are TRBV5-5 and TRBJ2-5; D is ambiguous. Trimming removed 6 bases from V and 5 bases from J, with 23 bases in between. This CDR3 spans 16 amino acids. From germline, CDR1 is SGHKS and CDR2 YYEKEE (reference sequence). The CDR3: CASIVSPAGMRETQYF. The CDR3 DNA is TGTGCCAGCATCGTCTCCCCCGCAGGAATGCGGGAGACCCAGTACTTC.

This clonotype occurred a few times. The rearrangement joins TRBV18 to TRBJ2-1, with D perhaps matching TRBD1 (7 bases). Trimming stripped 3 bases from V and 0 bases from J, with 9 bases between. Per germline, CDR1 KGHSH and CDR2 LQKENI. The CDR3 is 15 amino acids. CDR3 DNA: TGTGCCAGCTCACCCAGGGGGGTCTCCTACAATGAGCAGTTCTTC. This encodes CASSPRGVSYNEQFF.

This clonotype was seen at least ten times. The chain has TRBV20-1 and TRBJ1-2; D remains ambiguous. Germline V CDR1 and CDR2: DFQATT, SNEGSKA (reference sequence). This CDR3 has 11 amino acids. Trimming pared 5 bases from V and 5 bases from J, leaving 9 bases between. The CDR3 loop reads CSAFENYGYTF. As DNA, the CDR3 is TGCAGTGCTTTCGAAAATTATGGCTACACCTTC.

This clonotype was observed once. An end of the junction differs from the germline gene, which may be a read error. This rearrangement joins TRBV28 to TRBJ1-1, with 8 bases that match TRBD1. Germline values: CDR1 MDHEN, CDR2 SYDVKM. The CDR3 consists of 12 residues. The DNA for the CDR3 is TGTGCCGGACAGGGAATGAACGCTGAAGCTTTCTTT. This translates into CAGQGMNAEAFF. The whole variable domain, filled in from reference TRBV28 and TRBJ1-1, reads DVKVTQSSRYLVKRTGEKVFLECVQDMDHENMFWYRQDPGLGLRLIYFSYDVKMKEKGDIPEGYSVSREKKERFSLILESASTNQTSMYLCAGQGMNAEAFFGQGTRLTVV.